This T cell receptor (beta chain) was recovered during a study of response to subunit inactivated influenza vaccine. TCRdb redid the calling of the RT-PCR reads with MiXCR, one entry per CDR3 protein. The profile shows approximately 680,000 distinct CDR3 sequences, 15% to 17% of them singletons. CDR3 length: 14 residues. V lost 2 bases and J lost 2, with 8 bases in between. Germline values: CDR1 SGHAT, CDR2 FQNNGV. Sequences were derived from PBMCs from blood, sampled roughly 13 days after vaccination. The chain uses TRBV11-2 and TRBJ2-3; D is unresolved. The clonotype comes from a man in his fifties or sixties who received an inactivated influenza vaccine. Here the CDR3 DNA reads TGTGCCAGCAGCTTAAATACTGTCACAGATACGCAGTATTTT. Translated: CASSLNTVTDTQYF.